This T cell receptor (beta chain) appears in the sequencing data of a study of beta chain features in type 1 diabetes. Study results and caveats: In every one of the four CD4+ subsets, TCRB CDR3s were moderately but significantly shorter in Type 1 diabetes patients.

Expressed TCRB transcripts were sequenced because the entire RNA isolate underwent reverse transcription. Only in-frame clones appear in the TCRdb table, and some are missing; sequencing was by immunoSEQ multiplex PCR. The sample has a few hundred thousand clones, 8.5% to 10% seen once. This clone was recorded at least ten times. Its specificity is not known. Trimming stripped 8 bases from V and 5 bases from J, with 21 bases between. Per the germline V gene, CDR1 is MNHEY and CDR2 is SMNVEV (reference sequence). The CDR3 contains 15 residues. The sequence came from a young man with type 1 diabetes. Sequencing used central memory CD4+ T cells from blood. This chain uses TRBV27 with TRBJ1-1; D is unclear. CDR3 amino acids: CASGPHTGMGTEAFF. Here the CDR3 DNA reads TGTGCCAGCGGTCCCCACACGGGGATGGGAACTGAAGCTTTCTTT.